One sample yielded the 23 T cell receptor gamma chains listed below, sequenced in a study of intestinal T cells in coeliac disease. Roughly 10 formalin-fixed paraffin-embedded scrolls, each 5 µm thick, supplied each case's genomic DNA. Using approximately 220 ng of biopsy DNA, TRG was amplified with LymphoTrack primers. TCRdb re-processed the multiplex PCR reads using CATT. The repertoire holds several hundred gamma-chain clones, with 46% as singletons. Sequences were obtained from a duodenal biopsy. The receptors here all came from a human donor with celiac disease.

This clone was detected only once. The rearrangement joins TRGV11 to TRGJ1 or TRGJ2. TRGV11 is an open reading frame, and its role is uncertain. The CDR3 has 11 residues. The junction had 12 bases not matched to a gene; V was cut back by 12 bases and J by 10 bases. The CDR3 protein is CACLDQTKKLF. CDR3 sequence (DNA): TGTGCCTGCCTGGATCAGACCAAGAAACTCTTT.

In regard to this clone: This DNA's translation differs at residue 3 from TCRdb's protein, which comes from a much larger clone; a read error is likely, and the protein shown is translated from the DNA. This chain connects TRGV8 to TRGJ1 or TRGJ2. The CDR3 totals 12 residues. From germline, CDR1 is VENAVY and CDR2 YDSYNSRV. Here the CDR3 reads CAIWDKDYKKLF. Written as DNA, the CDR3 is TGTGCCATCTGGGATAAAGATTATAAGAAACTCTTT.

The chain employs TRGV10 and TRGJ1 or TRGJ2. TRGV10 is labeled an ORF, and its function is uncertain. This CDR3 has 13 residues. V lost 12 bases, J lost 1 base, and 10 bases stayed unmatched. For the CDR3, the DNA is TGTGCTGCCGTGGGTATCAATTATTATAAGAAACTCTTT. Translation gives CAAVGINYYKKLF.

By proportion, this clone is large (0.1 to 1%). The gene calls are TRGV3 and TRGJ1 or TRGJ2. From germline, CDR1 is VTNTFY and CDR2 YDVSTARD (reference sequence). The V and J ends lost 3 bases and 5 bases, in that order; junction bases with no gene match: 4. CDR3 size: 12 residues. CDR3 bases: TGTGCCACCTGGGACGGGGATTATAAGAAACTCTTT. This codes for CATWDGDYKKLF.

The J gene is TRGJ1 or TRGJ2, the V gene TRGV3. This CDR3 has 16 amino acids. Germline CDR1 and CDR2: VTNTFY and YDVSTARD (reference sequence). Trimming removed 12 bases from V and 5 bases from J; junction bases left unmatched: 25. Here the CDR3 reads CAHLGQEGLGNYKKLF. In DNA, the CDR3 is TGTGCCCACCTGGGACAGGAGGGCCTCGGGAATTATAAGAAACTCTTT.

V and J are TRGV3 and TRGJP2. V lost 1 base to trimming and J lost 0 bases; unmatched junction nucleotides: 2. CDR1 VTNTFY and CDR2 YDVSTARD come from the germline V gene (reference sequence). This CDR3 comprises 15 residues. CDR3 DNA: TGTGCCACCTGGGACAGCTATAGTAGTGATTGGATCAAGACGTTT. Translating it yields CATWDSYSSDWIKTF.

By share, this clone ranks as large. This chain connects TRGV4 to TRGJ1 or TRGJ2. Germline assignment: CDR1 EGSTGY and CDR2 YDSYTSSV. The V gene end was trimmed by 9 bases and the J gene end by 3 bases; junction bases not matched to a gene: 2. This CDR3 comprises 10 residues. The DNA of the CDR3 is TGTGCCACCAGTTATTATAAGAAACTCTTT. Its translation is CATSYYKKLF.

This chain connects TRGV4 to TRGJ1 or TRGJ2. CDR3 length: 14 amino acids. Trimming took 0 bases from V and 12 from J; bases not matched to a gene: 14. Germline CDR1 and CDR2: EGSTGY and YDSYTSSV. The DNA of the CDR3 is TGTGCCACCTGGGATGGGCGGCTTATAATAAGGAAACTCTTT. It encodes CATWDGRLIIRKLF.

Details on this clone: The protein that TCRdb holds for this DNA derives from a much larger clone and differs from the translated DNA at residue 10, which likely indicates a read error; the protein shown here is translated from the DNA. CDR3 sequence: CAAWNTTGWLKIF. CDR3 in DNA: TGTGCTGCGTGGAATACCACTGGTTGGCTCAAGATATTT. The chain uses TRGV10 and TRGJP1. TRGV10 is filed as an ORF, its function uncertain. The CDR3 length is 13 residues.

In the case of this clone: The protein that TCRdb holds for this DNA derives from a much larger clone and differs from the translated DNA at residue 6, which likely indicates a read error; the protein shown here is translated from the DNA. This chain links TRGV10 with TRGJ1 or TRGJ2. TRGV10 is an ORF; its function is uncertain. This CDR3 region has 14 residues. Unmatched junction bases numbered 8, after V lost 8 bases and J lost 0 bases. CDR3 nucleotide sequence: TGTGCTGCGTGGGATGGCAAGAATTATTATAAGAAACTCTTT. Its translation is CAAWDGKNYYKKLF.

This clone turned up a few times. TCRdb shows a much larger clone's protein in place of this DNA's translation, and the two differ at residue 3, likely through a read error; the protein shown is translated from the DNA. V and J are TRGV10 and TRGJP1. TRGV10 has ORF status, its function being uncertain. The V gene end was trimmed by 13 bases and the J gene end by 6 bases; junction bases not matched to a gene: 6. The CDR3 runs 11 residues. CDR3 amino acids: CAGGAGWFKIF. The CDR3 DNA sequence: TGTGCTGGCGGGGCTGGTTGGTTCAAGATATTT.

In its sample, this clone was seen a few times. With only one base between it and a far larger clone, this is likely a read error. Other nucleotide sequences from this sample produce the same CDR3. The rearrangement uses TRGV11 and TRGJP1. TRGV11 is flagged as an ORF with uncertain function. This CDR3 has 15 residues. The CDR3 reads CACWIRYTTGWFKIF. CDR3 DNA: TGTGCCTGCTGGATTAGATATACCACTGGCTGGTTCAAGATATTT.

This clone is termed large. This sequence joins TRGV10 and TRGJ1 or TRGJ2. TRGV10 has ORF status, its function being uncertain. This CDR3 is 11 amino acids long. V trimming: 8 bases; J trimming: 13 bases; junction bases outside the gene matches: 12. Here the CDR3 DNA reads TGTGCTGCGTGGAAGTCCGGGCAAAAACTCTTT. This codes for CAAWKSGQKLF.

This clone was seen a few times. The mismatch at residue 10 between this DNA's translation and the TCRdb protein of a much larger clone likely reflects a read error; the protein shown is translated from the DNA. V gene TRGV9 combines with J gene TRGJ1 or TRGJ2. V was clipped by 0 bases and J by 0 bases; unmatched bases: 11. The germline V gene has CDR1 GITISATS and CDR2 ISYDGTV (reference sequence). This CDR3 spans 17 amino acids. The CDR3 DNA sequence: TGTGCCTTGTGGGAGGTGCCGGTAGAGGAGAATTATTATAAGAAACTCTTT. Its translation: CALWEVPVEENYYKKLF.

Only a few counts were recorded for this clone. TCRdb lists the protein of a much larger clone for this DNA, which differs at residue 7, so this is likely a read error; the protein given here is translated from the DNA itself. This chain connects TRGV11 to TRGJP1. TRGV11 is annotated as an ORF whose role is uncertain. The CDR3 extends over 15 amino acids. The V and J ends lost 4 bases and 1 base, in that order; junction bases with no gene match: 3. CDR3 sequence: CACWIRCTTGWFKIF. In nucleotides, the CDR3 is TGTGCCTGCTGGATTAGATGTACCACTGGTTGGTTCAAGATATTT.

This clone is large by share. The gene calls are TRGV3 and TRGJ1 or TRGJ2. The CDR3 is 14 amino acids. CDR1 is VTNTFY and CDR2 is YDVSTARD in the germline V gene (reference sequence). Trimming at V came to 0 bases and at J to 3 bases, leaving 5 bases not matched to a gene. As DNA, the CDR3 is TGTGCCACCTGGGACAGGCCGCCTTATTATAAGAAACTCTTT. It specifies CATWDRPPYYKKLF.

This sequence joins TRGV2 and TRGJP2. Trimming took 0 bases from V and 4 from J; bases not matched to a gene: 11. This CDR3 contains 17 residues. Germline V gene sequence: CDR1 EGSNGY, CDR2 YDSYNSKV. The CDR3 spells CATWDGRPRVSDWIKTF. In DNA form, the CDR3 reads TGTGCCACCTGGGACGGGCGACCGAGGGTTAGTGATTGGATCAAGACGTTT.

The CDR3 sequence is CATWAPLRGYEKLF. CDR3 in DNA: TGTGCCACCTGGGCACCCCTGAGGGGGTATGAGAAACTCTTT. The chain combines TRGV3 with TRGJ1 or TRGJ2. Germline trimming cut 5 bases from V and 11 bases from J; bases unmatched to any gene: 18. CDR3 length equals 14 residues. CDR1 is VTNTFY and CDR2 is YDVSTARD in the germline V gene (reference sequence).

Regarding this clone: TCRdb attributes to this sequence the protein of a much larger clone, which differs from the DNA translation at residue 13; a read error is likely, and the protein displayed is translated from the DNA. This CDR3 reads CACWIRHRATGWLKIF. CDR3 DNA sequence: TGTGCCTGCTGGATTAGGCACAGGGCCACTGGTTGGCTCAAGATATTT. This chain joins TRGV11 and TRGJP1. TRGV11 is treated as an ORF (open reading frame) with a function not yet certain. The CDR3 is made up of 16 amino acids.

In this sample, this clone is large. The sample holds other DNA sequences that translate to the same CDR3. This chain uses TRGV5 with TRGJ1 or TRGJ2. Per the germline V gene, CDR1 is VINAFY and CDR2 is YDVSNSKD. The CDR3 is 13 amino acids. The J segment lost 7 bases and the V segment lost 0 bases, leaving 6 bases of the junction unmatched. The CDR3 DNA reads TGTGCCACCTGGGACAGGCTCCGATATAAGAAACTCTTT. As protein: CATWDRLRYKKLF.

The CDR3 loop reads CATLGQAISDKKLF. The CDR3 coding sequence is TGTGCCACCCTGGGACAGGCGATTTCGGATAAGAAACTCTTT. The genes are TRGV3 and TRGJ1 or TRGJ2. This CDR3 spans 14 amino acids. Germline V CDR1 and CDR2: VTNTFY, YDVSTARD (reference sequence). Losses at the gene ends were 9 bases for V and 8 bases for J; bases not matched to a gene: 19.

The V and J genes are TRGV2 and TRGJP2. Germline CDR1 is EGSNGY and CDR2 is YDSYNSKV. The CDR3 covers 16 residues. The CDR3 sequence is CALDGQGGSSDWIKTF. The CDR3 DNA reads TGTGCACTGGACGGGCAGGGTGGAAGTAGTGATTGGATCAAGACGTTT.

Worth noting for this clone: Since a much larger clone is just one base distant, this may be a read error. The sample carries other DNA sequences with the same CDR3. The chain links TRGV5 to TRGJ1 or TRGJ2. Germline values: CDR1 VINAFY, CDR2 YDVSNSKD. The CDR3 totals 13 residues. The CDR3 DNA reads as TGTGCCACCTGGGACAGGCTCCGATATAAGAAGCTCTTT. It yields the protein CATWDRLRYKKLF.